Below are 31 T cell receptor beta chains sequenced from a single sample in a study of shared clonotypes between healthy human individuals. Sequencing used immunoSEQ multiplex PCR; TCRdb keeps in-frame clones, though not all of them. The data contain 1.4 million to 1.5 million clones, roughly 96% of them singletons. Sequenced: naive CD4+ T cells sorted from blood. Indicated subset: CD45RA+ positively selected. The receptors were sampled from a man under 40 in good health.

V is TRBV28 and J is TRBJ2-7; a weak D match, TRBD1 (6 bases). CDR1 and CDR2 (germline): MDHEN, SYDVKM. V lost 5 bases to trimming and J lost 1 base, with 12 bases between them. The CDR3 is 14 residues long. The CDR3 bases are TGTGCCAGCAGTACCCTGGGACATTCCTACGAGCAGTACTTC. Translated, it gives CASSTLGHSYEQYF.

The V call is TRBV6-7, the J call TRBJ2-7; D remains ambiguous. TRBV6-7 is an open reading frame whose function is uncertain. The CDR3 loop spans 13 amino acids. V gave up 8 bases and J gave up 7 bases, with 18 bases separating them. The CDR3 loop reads CASVRWKGGEQYF. For the CDR3, the DNA is TGTGCCAGCGTAAGGTGGAAGGGTGGGGAGCAGTACTTC.

The genes are TRBV19 and TRBJ2-1, with TRBD2 identical over 11 bases. V dropped 6 bases and J dropped 3; count of bases not matched to a gene: 25. Germline CDR1 and CDR2: LNHDA and SQIVND (reference sequence). The CDR3 loop spans 22 amino acids. The CDR3 DNA reads TGTGCCAGTAGAGCCCCACCGACTAGCGGGACCCAGCATGAGGTCTTCTACAATGAGCAGTTCTTC. Translation: CASRAPPTSGTQHEVFYNEQFF.

This clone has just one count. The J gene is TRBJ1-2, the V gene TRBV5-1; TRBD1 matches at 8 bases. Germline V gives CDR1 SGHRS, CDR2 YFSETQ. Trimming at V came to 5 bases and at J to 0 bases, leaving 3 bases not matched to a gene. This CDR3 is built from 14 residues. The CDR3 DNA reads TGCGCCAGCAGTAAGGACAGGGCTAACTATGGCTACACCTTC. This gives the protein CASSKDRANYGYTF.

This clone has a handful of counts. Different DNA sequences within this sample yield the same CDR3. The chain combines TRBV5-1 with TRBJ1-2; a weak D match, TRBD1 (5 bases). This CDR3 has 13 amino acids. The V end lost 0 bases, the J end lost 8 bases, and 11 bases lay between the germline ends. CDR1 is SGHRS and CDR2 is YFSETQ in the germline V gene. CDR3 coding DNA: TGCGCCAGCAGCTTGGGGCAGGGAGACGGCTACACCTTC. Translation gives CASSLGQGDGYTF.

Turning to this clone: Other DNA sequences within the sample encode an identical CDR3. The chain employs TRBV5-6 and TRBJ2-3; the D is unclear. Trimming pared 4 bases from V and 1 base from J, leaving 4 bases between. The germline V gene encodes CDR1 SGHDT and CDR2 YYEEEE. CDR3 length: 12 amino acids. The CDR3 nucleotides are TGTGCCAGCAGCAGACGCACAGATACGCAGTATTTT. This sequence encodes CASSRRTDTQYF. Together with reference TRBV5-6 and TRBJ2-3, the CDR3 gives the full variable domain: DAGVTQSPTHLIKTRGQQVTLRCSPKSGHDTVSWYQQALGQGPQFIFQYYEEEERQRGNFPDRFSGHQFPNYSSELNVNALLLGDSALYLCASSRRTDTQYFGPGTRLTVL.

V is TRBV28 and J is TRBJ2-6, with D perhaps TRBD2 (5 bases). V lost 7 bases to trimming and J lost 0 bases, with 10 bases between them. The CDR3 sequence is 15 residues long. Germline assignment: CDR1 MDHEN and CDR2 SYDVKM. Here the CDR3 DNA reads TGTGCCAGCACTCTAGGAGGCTCTGGGGCCAACGTCCTGACTTTC. This encodes CASTLGGSGANVLTF.

Remarks on this clone: Distinct nucleotide sequences in the sample also encode this CDR3. The V and J genes are TRBV9 and TRBJ1-1, with 7 nucleotides matching TRBD1. V shed 0 bases, J shed 6 bases, and the junction held 2 bases outside the gene matches. This CDR3 is built from 13 residues. The germline gives CDR1 SGDLS, CDR2 YYNGEE. CDR3 nucleotide sequence: TGTGCCAGCAGCGTAGTAGGGGGCCCTGAAGCTTTCTTT. This encodes CASSVVGGPEAFF.

The V call is TRBV29-1, the J call TRBJ2-7; 12 nucleotides agree with TRBD2. Germline V gene data show CDR1 as SQVTM and CDR2 as ANQGSEA. V was pared by 5 bases and J by 1 base, with 18 bases of the junction left unmatched. The CDR3 loop spans 19 amino acids. The CDR3 DNA reads TGCAGCGTTTTAACGGGTAGGACTAGCGGGGAGGGGGGATCCTACGAGCAGTACTTC. Translation: CSVLTGRTSGEGGSYEQYF.

This clone came up once. The chain joins TRBV28 to TRBJ1-2, with D hard to call. This CDR3 is 12 amino acids long. Germline CDR1 reads MDHEN; CDR2 reads SYDVKM. The germline V and J ends were trimmed by 8 bases and 1 base, with 8 bases remaining between them. CDR3 residues: CASLGVNYGYTF. For the CDR3, the DNA is TGTGCCAGCCTAGGTGTTAACTATGGCTACACCTTC.

The chain combines TRBV7-2 with TRBJ2-7; D unclear. The CDR3 contains 13 residues. Germline V gives CDR1 SGHTA, CDR2 FQGNSA. The V end lost 5 bases, the J end lost 4 bases, and 12 bases lay between the germline ends. This CDR3 reads CASSPHTTYEQYF. The CDR3 DNA reads as TGTGCCAGCAGCCCGCACACAACTTACGAGCAGTACTTC.

V is TRBV7-9 and J is TRBJ1-5; 8 positions agree with TRBD1. Germline assignment: CDR1 SEHNR and CDR2 FQNEAQ (reference sequence). This CDR3 region has 15 residues. With V trimmed by 4 bases and J by 4 bases, 6 bases remained unmatched. The CDR3 nucleotides read TGTGCCAGCAGCTGGGGACAGGAACCTAATCAGCCCCAGCATTTT. Amino acid sequence: CASSWGQEPNQPQHF.

The genes are TRBV5-4 and TRBJ2-7; 9 bases agree with TRBD1. With 1 base clipped from V and 5 bases from J, the junction kept 7 bases outside the gene matches. Germline values: CDR1 SGHNT, CDR2 YYREEE (reference sequence). The CDR3 sequence is 15 residues long. DNA of the CDR3: TGTGCCAGCAGCTTGAGATCGGACAGGGGCAACGAGCAGTACTTC. Protein sequence: CASSLRSDRGNEQYF. Combining the CDR3 with reference TRBV5-4 and TRBJ2-7 gives the whole variable domain ETGVTQSPTHLIKTRGQQVTLRCSSQSGHNTVSWYQQALGQGPQFIFQYYREEENGRGNFPPRFSGLQFPNYSSELNVNALELDDSALYLCASSLRSDRGNEQYFGPGTRLTVT.

The chain recombines TRBV5-1 with TRBJ1-1; D possibly corresponds to TRBD1 (5 bases). The CDR3 consists of 14 residues. Germline values: CDR1 SGHRS, CDR2 YFSETQ. V gave up 7 bases and J gave up 7 bases, with 20 bases separating them. For the CDR3, the DNA is TGCGCCAGCGGGGAGTTATGGGGCGGAGGTGAAGCTTTCTTT. It is translated as CASGELWGGGEAFF.

This sequence joins TRBV11-2 and TRBJ1-5, with TRBD1 matching 8 bases. The CDR3 spans 16 residues. Germline trimming cut 1 base from V and 3 bases from J; bases unmatched to any gene: 5. CDR1 is SGHAT and CDR2 is FQNNGV in the germline V gene. CDR3 nucleotides: TGTGCCAGCAGCTTAGGTGGGACAGGAATCAATCAGCCCCAGCATTTT. It encodes CASSLGGTGINQPQHF.

The rearrangement links TRBV5-1 to TRBJ2-2; a possible D gene is TRBD1 (5 bases). The V end was cut by 4 bases, the J end by 2 bases, with 6 bases between. CDR3 size: 13 residues. Germline V gene lookup returns CDR1 SGHRS and CDR2 YFSETQ. The CDR3 nucleotides read TGCGCCAGCAGCCAGGGAAACACCGGGGAGCTGTTTTTT. Residues: CASSQGNTGELFF. The whole variable domain, filled in from reference TRBV5-1 and TRBJ2-2, reads KAGVTQTPRYLIKTRGQQVTLSCSPISGHRSVSWYQQTPGQGLQFLFEYFSETQRNKGNFPGRFSGRQFSNSRSEMNVSTLELGDSALYLCASSQGNTGELFFGEGSRLTVL.

CDR3 loop: CASSQASSGDYEQYF. CDR3 sequence (DNA): TGTGCCAGCAGCCAAGCCAGTTCTGGGGACTACGAGCAGTACTTC. The genes are TRBV4-2 and TRBJ2-7, with no clear D. CDR3 size: 15 residues. Germline CDR1 is LGHNA and CDR2 is YNFKEQ. Trimming shortened V by 1 base and J by 3 bases, and 13 bases separated the two germline ends.

The J gene is TRBJ2-7, the V gene TRBV11-2; tentatively, D is TRBD1 (7 bases). The germline CDR1 and CDR2 sequences are SGHAT and FQNNGV. V was cut by 5 bases and J by 2 bases, with 22 bases left in between. CDR3 length: 17 residues. CDR3: CASSLKGGTVTPYEQYF. The CDR3, as DNA: TGTGCCAGCAGCCTAAAGGGCGGGACAGTGACCCCCTACGAGCAGTACTTC.

This clone has just one count. V gene TRBV7-2 combines with J gene TRBJ1-2; 7 nucleotides match TRBD1. With 6 bases clipped from V and 6 bases from J, the junction kept 19 bases outside the gene matches. This CDR3 contains 17 residues. The germline V gene encodes CDR1 SGHTA and CDR2 FQGNSA. This chain's CDR3 is CASRSIGQEYRRNGYTF. CDR3 DNA: TGTGCCAGCAGATCAATCGGACAGGAATACCGACGAAATGGCTACACCTTC.

This chain links TRBV7-2 with TRBJ2-3, with 10 bases identical to TRBD2. The CDR3 has 16 amino acids. Germline trimming cut 5 bases from V and 4 bases from J; bases unmatched to any gene: 9. Germline CDR1 is SGHTA and CDR2 is FQGNSA. CDR3: CASSPSSGRTADTQYF. The CDR3 coding sequence is TGTGCCAGCAGCCCTTCTAGCGGGAGAACCGCAGATACGCAGTATTTT. Together with reference TRBV7-2 and TRBJ2-3, the CDR3 gives the full variable domain: GAGVSQSPSNKVTEKGKDVELRCDPISGHTALYWYRQSLGQGLEFLIYFQGNSAPDKSGLPSDRFSAERTGGSVSTLTIQRTQQEDSAVYLCASSPSSGRTADTQYFGPGTRLTVL.

This rearrangement joins TRBV19 to TRBJ2-3; no clear D. The germline V gene has CDR1 LNHDA and CDR2 SQIVND (reference sequence). The CDR3 runs 13 residues. V was shortened by 5 bases and J by 4 bases, with 10 bases between the two germline ends. CDR3 amino acids: CASSEVRADTQYF. For the CDR3, the DNA is TGTGCCAGTAGTGAGGTCCGGGCAGATACGCAGTATTTT.

V is TRBV9 and J is TRBJ1-2; D is undetermined. The V end was cut by 4 bases, the J end by 3 bases, with 16 bases between. The CDR3 spans 15 residues. The germline gives CDR1 SGDLS, CDR2 YYNGEE. CDR3 amino acids: CASSPSGGNHYGYTF. Written as DNA, the CDR3 is TGTGCCAGCAGCCCTAGTGGAGGGAACCACTATGGCTACACCTTC.

The chain uses TRBV27 and TRBJ2-7, with 12 bases aligning to TRBD2. The V and J ends lost 8 bases and 5 bases, in that order; junction bases with no gene match: 4. This CDR3 is built from 13 residues. CDR1 and CDR2 from the germline V gene are MNHEY and SMNVEV (reference sequence). CDR3 coding DNA: TGTGCCAGCTTTAGACTAGCGGGAGACGAGCAGTACTTC. Its protein is CASFRLAGDEQYF.

V is TRBV7-2 and J is TRBJ2-3; D gene uncertain. The CDR3 extends over 12 amino acids. Germline V lookup: CDR1 SGHTA, CDR2 FQGNSA. V was shortened by 4 bases and J by 8 bases, with 10 bases between the two germline ends. CDR3 sequence (DNA): TGTGCCAGCAGCTCCCCGTATGGTACGCAGTATTTT. Translation: CASSSPYGTQYF.

The chain uses TRBV4-1 and TRBJ1-2; D is undetermined. Germline V gene data show CDR1 as MGHRA and CDR2 as YSYEKL. The CDR3 contains 13 residues. Deletions cut 4 bases from V and 0 bases from J, with 6 bases between. The CDR3 region is CASSPAANYGYTF. CDR3 sequence (DNA): TGCGCCAGCAGCCCAGCAGCTAACTATGGCTACACCTTC.

This rearrangement joins TRBV4-1 to TRBJ2-5; the match to TRBD2 covers 7 bases. This CDR3 comprises 15 residues. The germline gives CDR1 MGHRA, CDR2 YSYEKL. Trimming took 3 bases from V and 1 from J; bases not matched to a gene: 5. The CDR3 spells CASSQLTSVQETQYF. CDR3 DNA: TGCGCCAGCAGCCAGCTAACTAGCGTCCAAGAGACCCAGTACTTC.

The V and J genes are TRBV7-9 and TRBJ2-7; 10 positions agree with TRBD2. Germline CDR1 SEHNR, CDR2 FQNEAQ (reference sequence). The V segment lost 5 bases and the J segment 5 bases; nucleotides outside the gene matches: 9. CDR3 size: 15 residues. Here the CDR3 reads CASSQTGTSVHEQYF. The CDR3 nucleotides read TGTGCCAGCAGCCAGACCGGGACTAGCGTCCACGAGCAGTACTTC. Full variable domain (outside the CDR3, taken from reference TRBV7-9 and TRBJ2-7): DTGVSQNPRHKITKRGQNVTFRCDPISEHNRLYWYRQTLGQGPEFLTYFQNEAQLEKSRLLSDRFSAERPKGSFSTLEIQRTEQGDSAMYLCASSQTGTSVHEQYFGPGTRLTVT.

The count of this clone is one. V is TRBV9 and J is TRBJ2-1, with 10 bases identical to TRBD2. The CDR3 has 15 amino acids. Germline trimming cut 6 bases from V and 4 bases from J; bases unmatched to any gene: 7. Germline CDR1 and CDR2: SGDLS and YYNGEE. Here the CDR3 reads CASNPLAGEYNEQFF. Here the CDR3 DNA reads TGTGCCAGCAATCCTCTAGCGGGGGAATACAATGAGCAGTTCTTC.

This clone was picked up one time. The rearrangement links TRBV27 to TRBJ2-3, with 7 bases aligning to TRBD1. The CDR3 is made up of 14 amino acids. Trimming removed 5 bases from V and 2 bases from J; junction bases left unmatched: 4. Germline V gives CDR1 MNHEY, CDR2 SMNVEV (reference sequence). CDR3 sequence (DNA): TGTGCCAGCAGTAGGACAGGAATCACAGATACGCAGTATTTT. Protein product: CASSRTGITDTQYF.

A remark on this clone: The identical CDR3 is also encoded by other nucleotide sequences in the sample. This sequence joins TRBV7-6 and TRBJ2-2; the D is unclear. Germline V gives CDR1 SGHVS, CDR2 FNYEAQ. The CDR3 is made up of 14 amino acids. The germline V and J ends were trimmed by 0 bases and 2 bases, with 4 bases remaining between them. CDR3 amino acids: CASSLAGNTGELFF. The CDR3 DNA reads as TGTGCCAGCAGCTTAGCAGGAAACACCGGGGAGCTGTTTTTT.

A few counts support this clone. The chain has TRBV9 and TRBJ1-3, with D possibly matching TRBD1 (6 bases). Trimming took 4 bases from V and 9 from J, leaving 17 bases between them. Germline CDR1 and CDR2: SGDLS and YYNGEE. This CDR3 is 14 amino acids long. The CDR3 reads CASSPSDSGGTIYF. CDR3 DNA sequence: TGTGCCAGCAGCCCCTCGGACAGCGGCGGCACCATATATTTT.